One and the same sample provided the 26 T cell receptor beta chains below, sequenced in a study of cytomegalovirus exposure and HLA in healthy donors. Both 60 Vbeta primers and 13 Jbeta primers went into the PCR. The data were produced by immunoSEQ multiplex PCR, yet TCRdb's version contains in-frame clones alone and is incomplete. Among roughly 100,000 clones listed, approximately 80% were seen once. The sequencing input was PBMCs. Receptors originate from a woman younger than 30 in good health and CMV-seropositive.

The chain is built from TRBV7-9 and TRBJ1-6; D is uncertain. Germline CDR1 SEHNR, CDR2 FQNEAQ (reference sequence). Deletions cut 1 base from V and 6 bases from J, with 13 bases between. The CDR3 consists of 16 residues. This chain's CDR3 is CASSLGIADSNSPLHF. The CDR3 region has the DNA TGTGCCAGCAGCTTAGGCATTGCAGACTCTAATTCACCCCTCCACTTT.

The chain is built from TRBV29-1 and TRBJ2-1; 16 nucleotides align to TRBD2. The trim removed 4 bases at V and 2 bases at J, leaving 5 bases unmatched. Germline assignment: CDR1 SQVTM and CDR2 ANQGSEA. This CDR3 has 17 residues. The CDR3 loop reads CSVAGLAGGFAYNEQFF. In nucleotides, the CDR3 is TGCAGCGTTGCGGGACTAGCGGGAGGGTTTGCCTACAATGAGCAGTTCTTC.

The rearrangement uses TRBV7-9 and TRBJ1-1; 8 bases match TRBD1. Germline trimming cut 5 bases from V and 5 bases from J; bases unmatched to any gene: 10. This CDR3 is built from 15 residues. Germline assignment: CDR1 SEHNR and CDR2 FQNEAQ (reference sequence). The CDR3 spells CASSPRTGSATEAFF. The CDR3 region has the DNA TGTGCCAGCAGCCCTAGGACAGGGAGCGCGACTGAAGCTTTCTTT.

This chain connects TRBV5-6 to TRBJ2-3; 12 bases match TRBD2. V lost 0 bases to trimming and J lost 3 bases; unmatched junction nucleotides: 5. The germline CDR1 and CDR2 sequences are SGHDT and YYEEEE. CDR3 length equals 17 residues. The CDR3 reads CASSLAIGLAGTDTQYF. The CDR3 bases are TGTGCCAGCAGCTTGGCCATTGGACTAGCGGGAACAGATACGCAGTATTTT.

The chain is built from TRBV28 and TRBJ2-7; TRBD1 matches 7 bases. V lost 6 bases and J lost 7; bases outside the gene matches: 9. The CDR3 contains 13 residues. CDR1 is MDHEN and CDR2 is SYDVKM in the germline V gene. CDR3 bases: TGTGCCAGCAGCCCGGGACAGACCACAGAGCAGTACTTC. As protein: CASSPGQTTEQYF.

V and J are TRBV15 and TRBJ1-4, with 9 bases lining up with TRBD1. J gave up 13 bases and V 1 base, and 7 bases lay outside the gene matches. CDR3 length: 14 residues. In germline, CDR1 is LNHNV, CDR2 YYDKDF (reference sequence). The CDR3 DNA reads TGTGCCACCAGCAGAGGGACAGGGGATCCGCGACTGTTTTTT. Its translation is CATSRGTGDPRLFF.

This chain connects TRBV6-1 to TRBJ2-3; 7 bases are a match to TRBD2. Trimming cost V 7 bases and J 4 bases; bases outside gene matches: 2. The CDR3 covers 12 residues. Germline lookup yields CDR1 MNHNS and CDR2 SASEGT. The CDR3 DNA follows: TGTGCCAGCATCCGGGGGGCAGATACGCAGTATTTT. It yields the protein CASIRGADTQYF.

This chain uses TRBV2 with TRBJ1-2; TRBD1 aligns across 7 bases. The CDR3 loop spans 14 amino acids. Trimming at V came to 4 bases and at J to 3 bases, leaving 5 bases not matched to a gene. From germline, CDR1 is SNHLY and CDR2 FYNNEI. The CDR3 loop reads CASSAQGFDYGYTF. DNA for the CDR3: TGTGCCAGCAGTGCACAGGGGTTCGACTATGGCTACACCTTC.

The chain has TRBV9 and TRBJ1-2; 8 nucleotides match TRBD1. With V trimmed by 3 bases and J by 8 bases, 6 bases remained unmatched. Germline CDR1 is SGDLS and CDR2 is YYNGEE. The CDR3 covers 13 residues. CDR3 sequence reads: CASSANRGKGYTF. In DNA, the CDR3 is TGTGCCAGCAGCGCAAACAGGGGGAAGGGCTACACCTTC.

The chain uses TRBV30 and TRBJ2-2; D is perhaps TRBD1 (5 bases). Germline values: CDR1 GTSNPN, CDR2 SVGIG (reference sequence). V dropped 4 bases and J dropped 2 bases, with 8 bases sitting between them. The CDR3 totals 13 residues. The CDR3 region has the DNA TGTGCCTGGAACACAGGCAACACCGGGGAGCTGTTTTTT. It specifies CAWNTGNTGELFF.

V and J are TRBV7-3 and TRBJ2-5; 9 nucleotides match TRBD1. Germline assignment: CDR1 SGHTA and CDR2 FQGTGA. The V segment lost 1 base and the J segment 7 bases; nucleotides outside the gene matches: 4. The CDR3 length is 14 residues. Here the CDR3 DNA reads TGTGCCAGCAGCTTAAAGGGGACAGGGACGACCCAGTACTTC. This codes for CASSLKGTGTTQYF.

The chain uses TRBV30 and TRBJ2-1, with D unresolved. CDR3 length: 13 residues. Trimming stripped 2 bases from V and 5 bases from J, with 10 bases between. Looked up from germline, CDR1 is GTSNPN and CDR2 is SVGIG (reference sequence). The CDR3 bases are TGTGCCTGGAGTCCCCGACTTGACAATGAGCAGTTCTTC. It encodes CAWSPRLDNEQFF. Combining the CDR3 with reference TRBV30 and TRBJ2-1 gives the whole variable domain SQTIHQWPATLVQPVGSPLSLECTVEGTSNPNLYWYRQAAGRGLQLLFYSVGIGQISSEVPQNLSASRPQDRQFILSSKKLLLSDSGFYLCAWSPRLDNEQFFGPGTRLTVL.

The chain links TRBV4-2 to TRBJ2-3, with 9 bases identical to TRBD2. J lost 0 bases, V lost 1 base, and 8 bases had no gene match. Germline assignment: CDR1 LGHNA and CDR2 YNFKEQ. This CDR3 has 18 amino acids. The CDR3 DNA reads TGTGCCAGCAGCCAAGGCCGGTCTAGCGGGACTAGCACAGATACGCAGTATTTT. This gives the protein CASSQGRSSGTSTDTQYF.

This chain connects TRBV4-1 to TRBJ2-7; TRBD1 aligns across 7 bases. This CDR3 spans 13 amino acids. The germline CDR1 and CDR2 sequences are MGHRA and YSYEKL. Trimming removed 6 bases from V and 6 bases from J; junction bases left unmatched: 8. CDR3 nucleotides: TGCGCCAGCAGTCTTACAGGGGACAGCGAGCAGTACTTC. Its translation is CASSLTGDSEQYF.

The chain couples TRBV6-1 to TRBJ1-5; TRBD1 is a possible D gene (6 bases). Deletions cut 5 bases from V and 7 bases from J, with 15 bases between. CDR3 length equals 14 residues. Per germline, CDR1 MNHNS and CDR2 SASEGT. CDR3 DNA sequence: TGTGCCAGCAGTAGTACAGGGTTCACCCAGCCCCAGCATTTT. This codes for CASSSTGFTQPQHF.

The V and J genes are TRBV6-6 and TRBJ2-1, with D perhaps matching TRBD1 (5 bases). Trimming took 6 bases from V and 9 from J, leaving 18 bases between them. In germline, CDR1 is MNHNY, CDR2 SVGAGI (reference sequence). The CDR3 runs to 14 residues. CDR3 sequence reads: CASRTPAGFGEQFF. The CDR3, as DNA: TGTGCCAGCAGGACCCCCGCAGGGTTTGGTGAGCAGTTCTTC.

CDR3 bases: TGTGCCAGCAGCGTAGCGACAGTGAACACTGAAGCTTTCTTT. Translated: CASSVATVNTEAFF. The V gene is TRBV9, the J gene TRBJ1-1, with TRBD1 as a possible D gene (5 bases). Trimming stripped 0 bases from V and 0 bases from J, with 6 bases between. This CDR3 is 14 amino acids long. Germline V gene sequence: CDR1 SGDLS, CDR2 YYNGEE.

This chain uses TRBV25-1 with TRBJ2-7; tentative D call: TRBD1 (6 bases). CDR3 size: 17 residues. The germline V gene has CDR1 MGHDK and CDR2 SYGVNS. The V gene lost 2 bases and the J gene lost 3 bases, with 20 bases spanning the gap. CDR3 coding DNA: TGTGCCAGCAGTGAAAGTCCTGGGACAAAAAACCACTACGAGCAGTACTTC. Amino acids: CASSESPGTKNHYEQYF.

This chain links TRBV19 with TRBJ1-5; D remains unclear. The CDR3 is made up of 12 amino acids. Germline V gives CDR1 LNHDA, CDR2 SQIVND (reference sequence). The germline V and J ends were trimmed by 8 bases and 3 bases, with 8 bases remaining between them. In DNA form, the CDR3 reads TGTGCCAGTTGGAGCGACAATCAGCCCCAGCATTTT. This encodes CASWSDNQPQHF.

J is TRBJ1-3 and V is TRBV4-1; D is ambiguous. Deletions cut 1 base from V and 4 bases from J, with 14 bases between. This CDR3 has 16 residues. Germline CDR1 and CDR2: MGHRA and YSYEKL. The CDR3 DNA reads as TGCGCCAGCAGCCAAGCCCGAGCGGCCACAGGAAACACCATATATTTT. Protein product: CASSQARAATGNTIYF.

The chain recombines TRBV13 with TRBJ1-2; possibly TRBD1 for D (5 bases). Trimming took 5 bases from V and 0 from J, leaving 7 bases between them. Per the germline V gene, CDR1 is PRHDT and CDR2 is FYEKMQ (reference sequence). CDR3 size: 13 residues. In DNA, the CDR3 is TGTGCCAGCAGCCAACAGGCTAACTATGGCTACACCTTC. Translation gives CASSQQANYGYTF.

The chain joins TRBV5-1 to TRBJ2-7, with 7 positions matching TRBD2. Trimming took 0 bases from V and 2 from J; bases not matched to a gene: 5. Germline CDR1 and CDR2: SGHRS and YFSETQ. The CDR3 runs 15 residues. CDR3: CASSLDGGSTYEQYF. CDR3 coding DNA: TGCGCCAGCAGCTTGGACGGCGGGAGTACCTACGAGCAGTACTTC. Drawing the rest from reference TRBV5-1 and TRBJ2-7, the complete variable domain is KAGVTQTPRYLIKTRGQQVTLSCSPISGHRSVSWYQQTPGQGLQFLFEYFSETQRNKGNFPGRFSGRQFSNSRSEMNVSTLELGDSALYLCASSLDGGSTYEQYFGPGTRLTVT.

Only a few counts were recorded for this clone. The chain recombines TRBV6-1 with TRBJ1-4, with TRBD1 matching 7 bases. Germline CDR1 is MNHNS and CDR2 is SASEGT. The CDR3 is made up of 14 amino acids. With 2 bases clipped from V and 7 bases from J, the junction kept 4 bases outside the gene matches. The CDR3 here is CASSEQGGPEKLFF. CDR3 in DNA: TGTGCCAGCAGTGAACAGGGGGGTCCTGAAAAACTGTTTTTT.

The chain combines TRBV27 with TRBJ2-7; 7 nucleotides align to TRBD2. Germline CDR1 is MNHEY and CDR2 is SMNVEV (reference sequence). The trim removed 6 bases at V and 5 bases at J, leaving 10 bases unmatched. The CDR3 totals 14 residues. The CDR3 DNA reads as TGTGCCAGCAGGGCACTAGCGCAGTTCCACGAGCAGTACTTC. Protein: CASRALAQFHEQYF.

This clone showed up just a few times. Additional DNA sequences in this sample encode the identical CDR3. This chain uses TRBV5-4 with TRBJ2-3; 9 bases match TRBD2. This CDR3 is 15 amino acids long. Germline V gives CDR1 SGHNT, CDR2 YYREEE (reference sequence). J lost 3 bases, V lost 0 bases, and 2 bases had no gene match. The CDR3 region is CASSLDGLATDTQYF. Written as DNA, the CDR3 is TGTGCCAGCAGCTTGGATGGACTAGCGACAGATACGCAGTATTTT.

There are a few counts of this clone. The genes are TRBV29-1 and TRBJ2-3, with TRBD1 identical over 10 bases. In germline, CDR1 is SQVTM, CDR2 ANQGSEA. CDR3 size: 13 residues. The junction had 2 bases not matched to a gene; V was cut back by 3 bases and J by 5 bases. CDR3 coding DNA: TGCAGCGTTGATAGGGACAGGGGAGATACGCAGTATTTT. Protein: CSVDRDRGDTQYF.